This TCR beta chain emerged from a study of T cells in Graves' hyperthyroidism and ophthalmopathy (dated by TCRdb to about 2019). Broadly, across the study: Peripheral blood was collected at initial diagnosis, before any treatment. To identify TCR V-J signatures that set the groups apart, the researchers used a discovery cohort of more than 95 patients, made up of roughly 45 with Graves' ophthalmopathy and 57 with stable Graves' hyperthyroidism. Thyroid tissue and blood T-cell repertoires from about six Graves' hyperthyroidism patients were also compared in the study. The paper reports TCR Vbeta CDR3 sequencing of 140 or so peripheral blood samples: around 45 ophthalmopathy, approximately 74 hyperthyroidism and about 17 progressor patients. Prospective prediction of ophthalmopathy was tested in an independent validation cohort consisting of 18 to 20 hyperthyroidism patients and more than 15 patients who later progressed to ophthalmopathy. After sampling, hyperthyroidism patients received methimazole starting at 30 mg daily, and ophthalmopathy patients received high-dose intravenous methylprednisolone. For training and testing, the 100 or so patients in the discovery cohort were randomly divided in a 7:3 ratio. Here is what the overall study found, with its caveats: Most expanded thyroid clonotypes (frequency above 0.001) were also detected in blood, a finding suggesting that blood repertoires may reflect thyroid immune responses. No statistical method was used to fix the sample size in advance, and group allocation was not hidden from the investigators. A 13 V-J signature model separated ophthalmopathy from stable hyperthyroidism, with about 88% sensitivity and about 81% specificity in cross-validation and 80%/75% in testing. In validation, the model predicted progression to ophthalmopathy with about 71% sensitivity and 72% to 85% specificity, a median of 6.5 months before onset.

Amplification of TCR beta CDR3 regions was carried out from RNA transcripts. A first-round RT-PCR of the TCR CDR3 used the HTBI primer set with the Qiagen OneStep RT-PCR kit. A second multiplex PCR round built the libraries, followed by size selection and purification. Sequencing of the libraries was done on an Illumina HiSeq2000 using paired-end 100 bp reads. Turning to the authors' computational methods: SOAPnuke was used to process the raw data, removing reads that contained adapters or uncalled bases, had a mean Phred below 15, or lacked an exact match to the constant primer or identifier. High-quality paired reads were merged with COPE v1.2.5, and unique nucleotide sequences were defined as clonotypes. MiTCR v1.1 was used to align the clonotypes against IMGT TRBV, TRBD and TRBJ reference segments. The analysis was restricted to V-J combinations with a frequency above 0.0001, which together covered 99% to 99.2% of the repertoires. The TCS score was defined as the ratio of F50 (clonal expansion) to E x V (chaos), calculated using BLOSUM62-based TCRdist between CDR3 peptides within each V-J. Welch's t-statistics and random forest reduced 450 to 600 V-J features to fewer than 15, which were used in a naive Bayes classifier (R e1071). TCRdb reran the public reads through fastp at Q25 and MiXCR, keeping productive beta chains. Entries are consolidated by CDR3 protein sequence, retaining the most common genes and DNA. TCRdb, rather than the study authors, made the V and J calls. The sample includes 110,000 to 150,000 distinct CDR3 sequences, with roughly a fifth observed a single time. 65% to 80% of the sample belongs to the ten largest clones.

In regard to this clonotype: The specificity of this receptor is unknown. No quality values exist for individual bases; no much larger clone is one base distant.

The hyperthyroidism patients were between 18 and 65 years old and newly diagnosed, with a disease duration of less than 2 months. Exclusion was applied to patients with uncontrolled infections, other autoimmune diseases, pregnancy or lactation. Diagnoses were based on clinical symptoms, serum thyroxine and TRAb, thyroid ultrasound and orbital computed tomography. Blood from progressor patients was drawn when they were first diagnosed with hyperthyroidism, before any ophthalmopathy symptoms appeared. Ficoll-Paque density gradient centrifugation was used to isolate PBMCs from about 10 ml of fresh peripheral blood. Progressor patients were defined as those initially diagnosed with Graves' hyperthyroidism in whom ophthalmopathy developed during follow-up. Trizol reagent was used to extract total RNA, and RNA quality was then checked on an Agilent 2100 Bioanalyzer. V loses 8 bases of germline sequence and J loses 0 bases, and the interval between the two ends is 8 bases. CDR1 and CDR2, per the germline V gene, are ENHRY and SYGVKD. Its CDR3 holds 13 amino acids, cysteine through phenylalanine. The only DNA kept is the CDR3, 39 bases in frame from the first base.

The specimen sequenced was blood. The chain was built from TRBV10-3 and TRBJ1-5, with no reliable assignment of the D segment. The sequence derives from a woman aged 45-60 years with Graves' hyperthyroidism that later progressed to Graves' ophthalmopathy. The CDR3 sequence is CAIQRDSNQPQHF. The base sequence is TGTGCCATCCAACGGGATAGCAATCAGCCCCAGCATTTT.